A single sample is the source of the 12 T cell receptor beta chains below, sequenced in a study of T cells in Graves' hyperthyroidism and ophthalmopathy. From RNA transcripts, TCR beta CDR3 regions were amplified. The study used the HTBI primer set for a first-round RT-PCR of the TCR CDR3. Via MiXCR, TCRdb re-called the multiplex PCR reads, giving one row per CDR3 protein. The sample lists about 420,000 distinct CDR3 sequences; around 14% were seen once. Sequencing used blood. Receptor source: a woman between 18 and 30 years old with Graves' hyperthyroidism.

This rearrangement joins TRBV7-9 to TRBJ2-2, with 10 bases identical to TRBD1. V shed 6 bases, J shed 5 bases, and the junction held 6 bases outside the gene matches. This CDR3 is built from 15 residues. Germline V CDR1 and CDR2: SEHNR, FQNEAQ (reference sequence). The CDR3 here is CASRTWTGGTGELFF. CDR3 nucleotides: TGTGCCAGCAGAACCTGGACAGGGGGGACCGGGGAGCTGTTTTTT.

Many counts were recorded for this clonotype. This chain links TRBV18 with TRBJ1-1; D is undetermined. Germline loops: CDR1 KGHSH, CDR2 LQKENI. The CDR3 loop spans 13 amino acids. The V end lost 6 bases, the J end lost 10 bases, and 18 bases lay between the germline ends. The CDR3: CASSPPSEASAFF. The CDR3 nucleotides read TGTGCCAGCTCCCCTCCGTCGGAGGCTTCAGCTTTCTTT.

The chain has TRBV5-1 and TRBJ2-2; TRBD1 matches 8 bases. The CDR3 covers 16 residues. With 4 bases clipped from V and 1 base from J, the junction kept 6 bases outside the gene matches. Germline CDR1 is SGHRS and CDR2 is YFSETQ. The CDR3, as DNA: TGCGCCAGCAGCACCGCCGGGACAGGGAACACCGGGGAGCTGTTTTTT. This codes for CASSTAGTGNTGELFF.

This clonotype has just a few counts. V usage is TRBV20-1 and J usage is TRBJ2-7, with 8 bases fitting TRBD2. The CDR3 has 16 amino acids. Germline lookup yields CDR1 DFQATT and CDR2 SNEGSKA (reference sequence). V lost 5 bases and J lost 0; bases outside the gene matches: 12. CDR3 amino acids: CSAGGGTVSVSYEQYF. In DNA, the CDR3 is TGCAGTGCTGGCGGGGGGACTGTTAGTGTCTCCTACGAGCAGTACTTC.

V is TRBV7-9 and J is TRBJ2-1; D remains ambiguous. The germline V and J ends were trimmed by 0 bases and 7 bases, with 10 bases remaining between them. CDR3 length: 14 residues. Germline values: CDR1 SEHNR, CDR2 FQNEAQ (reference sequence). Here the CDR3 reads CASSLAIVRNEQFF. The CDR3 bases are TGTGCCAGCAGCTTAGCGATTGTGAGGAATGAGCAGTTCTTC.

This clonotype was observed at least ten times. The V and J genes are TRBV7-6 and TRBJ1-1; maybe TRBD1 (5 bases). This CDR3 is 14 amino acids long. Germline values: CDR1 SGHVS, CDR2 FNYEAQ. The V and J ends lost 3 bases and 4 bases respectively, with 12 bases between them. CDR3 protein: CASSLDGGGTEAFF. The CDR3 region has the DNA TGTGCCAGCAGCTTGGATGGGGGGGGCACTGAAGCTTTCTTT.

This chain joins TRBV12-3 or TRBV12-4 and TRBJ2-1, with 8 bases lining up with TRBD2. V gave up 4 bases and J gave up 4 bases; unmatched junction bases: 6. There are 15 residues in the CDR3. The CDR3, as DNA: TGTGCCAGCAGTTACTCGGGAGGGCAGTACAATGAGCAGTTCTTC. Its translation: CASSYSGGQYNEQFF.

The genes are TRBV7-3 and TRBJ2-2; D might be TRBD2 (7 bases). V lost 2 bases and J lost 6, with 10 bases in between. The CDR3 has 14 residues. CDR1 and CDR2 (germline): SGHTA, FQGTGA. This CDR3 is CASSLLGGPGELFF. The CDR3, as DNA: TGTGCCAGCAGCTTATTGGGGGGGCCCGGGGAGCTGTTTTTT.

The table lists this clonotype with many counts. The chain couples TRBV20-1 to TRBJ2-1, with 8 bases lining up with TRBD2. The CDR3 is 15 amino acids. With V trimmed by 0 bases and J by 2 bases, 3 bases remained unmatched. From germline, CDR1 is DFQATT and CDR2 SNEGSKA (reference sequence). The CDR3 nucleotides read TGCAGTGCTAGAGATGGTAGCGGGACCTACAATGAGCAGTTCTTC. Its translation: CSARDGSGTYNEQFF.

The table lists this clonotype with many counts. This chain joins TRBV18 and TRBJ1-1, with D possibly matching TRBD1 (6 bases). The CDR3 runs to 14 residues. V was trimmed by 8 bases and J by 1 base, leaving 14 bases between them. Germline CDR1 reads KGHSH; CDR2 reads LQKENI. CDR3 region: CASSPPGANTEAFF. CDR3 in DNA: TGTGCCAGCAGCCCTCCAGGGGCGAACACTGAAGCTTTCTTT.

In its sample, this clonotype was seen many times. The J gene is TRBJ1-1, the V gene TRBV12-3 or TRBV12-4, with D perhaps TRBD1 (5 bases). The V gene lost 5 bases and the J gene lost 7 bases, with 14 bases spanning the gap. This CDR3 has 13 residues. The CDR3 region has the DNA TGTGCCAGCAGTCCTTATGTGGGGGGTGAAGCTTTCTTT. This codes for CASSPYVGGEAFF.

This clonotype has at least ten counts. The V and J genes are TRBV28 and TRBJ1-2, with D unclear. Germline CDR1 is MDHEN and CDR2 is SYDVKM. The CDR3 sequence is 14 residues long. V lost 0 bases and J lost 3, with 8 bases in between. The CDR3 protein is CASSLWGNDYGYTF. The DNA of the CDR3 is TGTGCCAGCAGTTTATGGGGGAATGACTATGGCTACACCTTC.